Presented here are 10 T cell receptor beta chains from one specimen sequenced in a study of blood T cell repertoires in COVID-19. Generated by immunoSEQ multiplex PCR, the TCRdb table keeps only in-frame clones and is missing some. Of some 40,000 clones in the sample, roughly nine tenths were seen once. Sequencing was done on a sample of peripheral blood. The receptors were sampled from a woman in her twenties or thirties in a cohort sampled during active COVID-19.

V is TRBV21-1 and J is TRBJ1-5; the table's D call TRBD1 went unverified against the DNA. TRBV21-1 is a pseudogene segment. This CDR3 spans 17 amino acids. For the CDR3, the DNA is TGTGCCAGCAGCATTAAACAGGGGATTGGGGTCAATCAGCCCCAGCATTTT. Translating it yields CASSIKQGIGVNQPQHF.

This clone has a single count. The chain recombines TRBV19 with TRBJ1-6, with 7 bases lining up with TRBD1. The CDR3 is 12 residues long. After removal of 8 bases from V and 7 bases from J, the junction contained 2 bases not matched to a gene. Germline V CDR1 and CDR2: LNHDA, SQIVND (reference sequence). The CDR3 sequence is CASQGDNSPLHF. In DNA, the CDR3 is TGTGCCAGTCAGGGGGACAATTCACCCCTCCACTTT. Variable domain in full (rest from reference TRBV19 and TRBJ1-6): DGGITQSPKYLFRKEGQNVTLSCEQNLNHDAMYWYRQDPGQGLRLIYYSQIVNDFQKGDIAEGYSVSREKKESFPLTVTSAQKNPTAFYLCASQGDNSPLHFGNGTRLTVT.

The gene calls are TRBV12-2 and TRBJ1-2; the table assigns TRBD1, which was not confirmed against the DNA. TRBV12-2 is noted as a pseudogene. This CDR3 spans 16 amino acids. This chain's CDR3 is CASRLSNIRDKIGYTF. DNA of the CDR3: TGTGCAAGTCGCTTATCCAATATCCGGGACAAAATCGGCTACACCTTC.

The chain combines TRBV6-6 with TRBJ2-1; 8 bases align to TRBD2. This CDR3 has 15 residues. Per germline, CDR1 MNHNY and CDR2 SVGAGI (reference sequence). The trim removed 0 bases at V and 6 bases at J, leaving 4 bases unmatched. CDR3 region: CASSYSREEINEQFF. The CDR3 nucleotides read TGTGCCAGCAGTTACTCGCGGGAGGAAATCAATGAGCAGTTCTTC.

The rearrangement uses TRBV3-1 (or the pseudogene TRBV3-2) and TRBJ2-7; D is ambiguous. From germline, CDR1 is LGHDT and CDR2 YNNKEL (reference sequence). V was pared by 2 bases and J by 0 bases, with 20 bases between. There are 18 residues in the CDR3. CDR3 coding DNA: TGTGCCAGCAGCCAAATCCCACCTGGGTGGCGGAGCTCCTACGAGCAGTACTTC. Translated: CASSQIPPGWRSSYEQYF.

This sequence joins TRBV19 and TRBJ2-7; D gene uncertain. The V and J ends lost 1 base and 6 bases respectively, with 10 bases between them. CDR1 is LNHDA and CDR2 is SQIVND in the germline V gene (reference sequence). CDR3 size: 13 residues. The CDR3 loop reads CASSIVPRTEQYF. CDR3 bases: TGTGCCAGTAGTATAGTCCCCAGAACCGAGCAGTACTTC.

J is TRBJ2-1 and V is TRBV19; 10 nucleotides match TRBD2. Per germline, CDR1 LNHDA and CDR2 SQIVND (reference sequence). Unmatched junction bases numbered 8, after V lost 5 bases and J lost 10 bases. The CDR3 has 14 residues. CDR3 sequence: CASSFLAGVNEQFF. The CDR3 DNA follows: TGTGCCAGTAGTTTCCTAGCGGGAGTCAACGAGCAGTTCTTC.

The V and J genes are TRBV27 and TRBJ2-1; 12 positions agree with TRBD2. V lost 8 bases and J lost 7; bases outside the gene matches: 6. The length of the CDR3 is 14 residues. CDR1 is MNHEY and CDR2 is SMNVEV in the germline V gene (reference sequence). The CDR3 DNA is TGTGCCAGCCTTCGACTAGCGGGAGTTAATGAGCAGTTCTTC. Amino acids: CASLRLAGVNEQFF.

This chain joins TRBV28 and TRBJ1-4, with 7 nucleotides matching TRBD1. CDR1 and CDR2 (germline): MDHEN, SYDVKM. The V segment lost 5 bases and the J segment 6 bases; nucleotides outside the gene matches: 9. This CDR3 comprises 15 residues. The CDR3 reads CASSPNRGPYEKLFF. The CDR3 DNA reads TGTGCCAGCAGTCCCAACAGGGGCCCGTATGAAAAACTGTTTTTT.

This chain joins TRBV7-6 and TRBJ2-5; 13 bases fit TRBD2. From germline, CDR1 is SGHVS and CDR2 FNYEAQ. Trimming at V came to 7 bases and at J to 5 bases, leaving 13 bases not matched to a gene. The CDR3 runs 17 residues. The CDR3 coding sequence is TGTGCCAGCACCAGTCCGGGACTAGCGGGATTTTTGGAGACCCAGTACTTC. It yields the protein CASTSPGLAGFLETQYF.